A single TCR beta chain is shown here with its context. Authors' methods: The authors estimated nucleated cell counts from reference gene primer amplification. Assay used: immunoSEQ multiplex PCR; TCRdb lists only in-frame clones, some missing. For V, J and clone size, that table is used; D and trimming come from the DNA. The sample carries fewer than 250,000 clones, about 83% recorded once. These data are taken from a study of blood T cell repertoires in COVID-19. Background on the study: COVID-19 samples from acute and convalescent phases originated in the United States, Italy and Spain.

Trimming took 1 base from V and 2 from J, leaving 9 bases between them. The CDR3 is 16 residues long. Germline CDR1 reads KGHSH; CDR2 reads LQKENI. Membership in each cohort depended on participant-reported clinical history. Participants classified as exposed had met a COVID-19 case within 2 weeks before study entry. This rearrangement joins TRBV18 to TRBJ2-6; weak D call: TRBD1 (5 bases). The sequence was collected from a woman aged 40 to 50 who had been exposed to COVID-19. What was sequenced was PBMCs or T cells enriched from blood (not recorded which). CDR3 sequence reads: CASSPLRQPGANVLTF. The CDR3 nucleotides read TGTGCCAGCTCACCACTACGACAGCCTGGGGCCAACGTCCTGACTTTC.